This T cell receptor beta chain was identified in a study of blood T cells in healthy people across ages. Points from the study as a whole: Diversity estimated from one million T cells was considered an underestimate.

Sample-barcoded 5' priming and a J-beta primer mix drove a second PCR of about 7 to 12 cycles. From the 5' RACE reads, TCRdb called clonotypes with MiXCR, one entry per CDR3 protein. The table includes about 1.8 million distinct CDR3 sequences, approximately 50% detected once. This clonotype was counted only a few times. The antigen is not known. The receptor comes from a woman aged 40 to 49 in good health. The specimen was blood.

The DNA for the CDR3 is TGCAGTGCGCCAATTCGGGGGGGCATGGAGACCCAGTACTTC. Its translation: CSAPIRGGMETQYF. This chain connects TRBV20-1 to TRBJ2-5, with 8 positions matching TRBD2. Trimming took 6 bases from V and 5 from J; bases not matched to a gene: 11. The CDR3 has 14 residues. CDR1 is DFQATT, CDR2 SNEGSKA, per germline (reference sequence).